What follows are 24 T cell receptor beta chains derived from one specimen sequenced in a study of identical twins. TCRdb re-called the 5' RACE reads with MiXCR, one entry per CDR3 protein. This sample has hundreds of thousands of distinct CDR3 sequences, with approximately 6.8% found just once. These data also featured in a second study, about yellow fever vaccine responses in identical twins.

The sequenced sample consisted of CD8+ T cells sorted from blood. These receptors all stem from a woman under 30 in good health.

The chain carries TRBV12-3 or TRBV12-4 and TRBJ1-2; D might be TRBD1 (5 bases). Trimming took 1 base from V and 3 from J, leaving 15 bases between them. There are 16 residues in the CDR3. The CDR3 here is CASSLVSGGGDYGYTF. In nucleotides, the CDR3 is TGTGCCAGCAGTTTAGTATCCGGGGGAGGTGACTATGGCTACACCTTC.

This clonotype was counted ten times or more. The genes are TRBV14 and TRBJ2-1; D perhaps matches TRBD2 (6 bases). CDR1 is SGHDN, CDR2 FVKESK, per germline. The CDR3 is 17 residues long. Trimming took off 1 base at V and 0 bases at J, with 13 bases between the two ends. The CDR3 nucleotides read TGTGCCAGCAGCCAAGGTGGGAGGTCACGCTCCTACAATGAGCAGTTCTTC. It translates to CASSQGGRSRSYNEQFF.

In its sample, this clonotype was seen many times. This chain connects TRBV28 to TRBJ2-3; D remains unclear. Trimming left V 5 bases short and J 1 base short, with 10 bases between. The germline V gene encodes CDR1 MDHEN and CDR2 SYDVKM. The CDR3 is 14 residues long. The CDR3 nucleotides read TGTGCCAGCAGTCCCGACGTGGGCACAGATACGCAGTATTTT. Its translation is CASSPDVGTDTQYF.

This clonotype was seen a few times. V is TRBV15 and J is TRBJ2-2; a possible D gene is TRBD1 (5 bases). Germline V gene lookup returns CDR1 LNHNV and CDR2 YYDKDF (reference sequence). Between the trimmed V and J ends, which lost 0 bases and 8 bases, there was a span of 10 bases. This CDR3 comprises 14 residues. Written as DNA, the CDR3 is TGTGCCACCAGCAGAGAGGGGCCCTGGGGGGAGCTGTTTTTT. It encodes CATSREGPWGELFF. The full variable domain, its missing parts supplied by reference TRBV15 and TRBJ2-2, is DAMVIQNPRYQVTQFGKPVTLSCSQTLNHNVMYWYQQKSSQAPKLLFHYYDKDFNNEADTPDNFQSRRPNTSFCFLDIRSPGLGDTAMYLCATSREGPWGELFFGEGSRLTVL.

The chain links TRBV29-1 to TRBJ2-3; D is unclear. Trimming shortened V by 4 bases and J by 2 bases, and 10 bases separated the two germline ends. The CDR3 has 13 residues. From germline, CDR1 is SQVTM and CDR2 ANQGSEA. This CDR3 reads CSVVHITTDTQYF. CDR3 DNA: TGCAGCGTTGTACACATCACCACAGATACGCAGTATTTT.

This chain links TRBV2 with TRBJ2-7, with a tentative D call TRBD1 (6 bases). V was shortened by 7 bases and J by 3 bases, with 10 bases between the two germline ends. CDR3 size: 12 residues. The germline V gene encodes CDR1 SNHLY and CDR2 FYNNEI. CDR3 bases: TGTGCCAGCACGGGACAAAACTACGAGCAGTACTTC. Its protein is CASTGQNYEQYF.

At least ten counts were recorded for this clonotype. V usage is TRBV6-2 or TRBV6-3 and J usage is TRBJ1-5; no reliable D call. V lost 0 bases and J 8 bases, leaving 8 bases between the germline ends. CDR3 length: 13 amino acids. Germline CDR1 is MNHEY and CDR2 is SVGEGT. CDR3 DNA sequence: TGTGCCAGCAGTTACTCCTGGGTTGAGCCCCAGCATTTT. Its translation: CASSYSWVEPQHF.

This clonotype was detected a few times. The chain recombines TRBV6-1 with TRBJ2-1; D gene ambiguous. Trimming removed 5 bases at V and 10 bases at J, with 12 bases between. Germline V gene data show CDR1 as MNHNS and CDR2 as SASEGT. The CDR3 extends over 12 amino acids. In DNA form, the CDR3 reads TGTGCCAGCAGTACCCGTGAGAGAGAGCAGTTCTTC. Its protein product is CASSTREREQFF.

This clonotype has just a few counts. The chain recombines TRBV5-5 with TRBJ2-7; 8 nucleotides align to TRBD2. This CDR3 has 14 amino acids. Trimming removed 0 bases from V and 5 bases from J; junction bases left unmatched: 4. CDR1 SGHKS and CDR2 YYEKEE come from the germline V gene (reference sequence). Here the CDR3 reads CASSLAGGAHEQYF. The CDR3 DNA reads TGTGCCAGCAGCTTGGCCGGGGGGGCCCACGAGCAGTACTTC.

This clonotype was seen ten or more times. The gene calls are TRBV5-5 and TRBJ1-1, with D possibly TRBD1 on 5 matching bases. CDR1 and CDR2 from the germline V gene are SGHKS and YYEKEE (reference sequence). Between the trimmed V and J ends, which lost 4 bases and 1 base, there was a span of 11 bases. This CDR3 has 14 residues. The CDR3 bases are TGTGCCAGCAGCCCGGGACCGAAGAACACTGAAGCTTTCTTT. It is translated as CASSPGPKNTEAFF.

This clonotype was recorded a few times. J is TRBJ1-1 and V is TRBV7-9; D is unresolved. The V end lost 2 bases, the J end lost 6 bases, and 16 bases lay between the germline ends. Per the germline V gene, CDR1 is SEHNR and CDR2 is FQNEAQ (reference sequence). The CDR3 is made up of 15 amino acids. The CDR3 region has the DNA TGTGCCAGCAGCTTAACTCTAGGCTCCTTCTCTGAAGCTTTCTTT. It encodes CASSLTLGSFSEAFF.

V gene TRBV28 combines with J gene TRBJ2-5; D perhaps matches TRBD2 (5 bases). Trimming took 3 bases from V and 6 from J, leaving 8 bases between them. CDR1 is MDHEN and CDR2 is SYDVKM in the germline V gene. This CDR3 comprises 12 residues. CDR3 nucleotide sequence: TGTGCCAGCAGTTTGACGGGGAAGACCCAGTACTTC. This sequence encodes CASSLTGKTQYF.

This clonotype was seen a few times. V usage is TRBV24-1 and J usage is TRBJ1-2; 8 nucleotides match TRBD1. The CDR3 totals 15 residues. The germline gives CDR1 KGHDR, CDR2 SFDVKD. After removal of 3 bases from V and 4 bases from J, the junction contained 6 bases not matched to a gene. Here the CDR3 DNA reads TGTGCCACCAGTGATGTGGGACAGGCCCCCTATGGCTACACCTTC. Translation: CATSDVGQAPYGYTF.

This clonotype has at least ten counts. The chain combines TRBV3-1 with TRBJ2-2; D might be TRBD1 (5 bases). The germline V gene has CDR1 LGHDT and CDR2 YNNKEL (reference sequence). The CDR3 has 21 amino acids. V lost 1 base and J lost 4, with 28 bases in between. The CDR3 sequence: CASSQVLTSDTLFVPTGELFF. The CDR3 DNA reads TGTGCCAGCAGCCAAGTTTTGACATCGGACACGCTATTTGTCCCCACCGGGGAGCTGTTTTTT.

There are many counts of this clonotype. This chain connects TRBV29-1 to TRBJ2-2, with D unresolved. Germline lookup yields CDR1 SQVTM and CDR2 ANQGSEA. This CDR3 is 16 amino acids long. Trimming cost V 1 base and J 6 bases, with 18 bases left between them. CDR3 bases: TGCAGCGTTGAAGCCCCGGCAGTTGGTCGGCCCGGGGAGCTGTTTTTT. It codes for CSVEAPAVGRPGELFF.

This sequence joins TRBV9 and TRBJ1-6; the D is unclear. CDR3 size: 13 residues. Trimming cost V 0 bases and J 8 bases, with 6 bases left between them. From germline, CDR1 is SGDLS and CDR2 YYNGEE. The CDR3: CASSVGGDSPLHF. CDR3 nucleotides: TGTGCCAGCAGCGTAGGGGGAGATTCACCCCTCCACTTT.

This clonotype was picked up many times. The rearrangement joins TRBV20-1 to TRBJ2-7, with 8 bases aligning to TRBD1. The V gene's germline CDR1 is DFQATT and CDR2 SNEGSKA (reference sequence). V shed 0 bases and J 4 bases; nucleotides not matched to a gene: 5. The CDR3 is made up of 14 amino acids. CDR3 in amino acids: CSARDPGGRYEQYV. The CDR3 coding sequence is TGCAGTGCTAGAGATCCAGGGGGCAGATACGAGCAGTACGTC.

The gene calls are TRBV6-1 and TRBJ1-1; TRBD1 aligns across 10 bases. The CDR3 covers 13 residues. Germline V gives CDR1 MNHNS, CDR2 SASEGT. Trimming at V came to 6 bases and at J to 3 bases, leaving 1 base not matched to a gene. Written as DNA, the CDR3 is TGTGCCAGCAGCGGGACAGGGGACACTGAAGCTTTCTTT. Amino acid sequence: CASSGTGDTEAFF.

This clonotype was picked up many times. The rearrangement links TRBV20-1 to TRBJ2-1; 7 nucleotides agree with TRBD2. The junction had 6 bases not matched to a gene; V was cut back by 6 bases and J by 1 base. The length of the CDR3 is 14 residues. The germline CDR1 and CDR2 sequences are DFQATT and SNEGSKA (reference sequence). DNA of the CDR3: TGCAGTGCCCCCCTAGCGGTATCCTACAATGAGCAGTTCTTC. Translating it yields CSAPLAVSYNEQFF.

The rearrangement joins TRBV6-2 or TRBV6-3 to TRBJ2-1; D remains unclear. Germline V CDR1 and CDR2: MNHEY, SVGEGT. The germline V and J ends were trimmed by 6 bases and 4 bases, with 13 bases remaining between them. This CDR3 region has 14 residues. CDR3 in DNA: TGTGCCAGCAGCCGGACGAACCGGTACAATGAGCAGTTCTTC. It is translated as CASSRTNRYNEQFF.

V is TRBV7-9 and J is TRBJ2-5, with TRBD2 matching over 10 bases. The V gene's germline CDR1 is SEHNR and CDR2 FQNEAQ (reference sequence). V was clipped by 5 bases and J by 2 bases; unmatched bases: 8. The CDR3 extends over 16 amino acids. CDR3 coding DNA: TGTGCCAGCAGCAGCGACCTGGGACTAGCGCAAGAGACCCAGTACTTC. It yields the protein CASSSDLGLAQETQYF.

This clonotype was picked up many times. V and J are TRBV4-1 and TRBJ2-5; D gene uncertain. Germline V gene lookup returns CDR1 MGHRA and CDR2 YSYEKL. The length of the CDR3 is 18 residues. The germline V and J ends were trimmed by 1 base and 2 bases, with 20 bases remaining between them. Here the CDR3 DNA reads TGCGCCAGCAGCCAAGCTGCCCCAGGACGGCAAAATCAAGAGACCCAGTACTTC. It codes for CASSQAAPGRQNQETQYF.

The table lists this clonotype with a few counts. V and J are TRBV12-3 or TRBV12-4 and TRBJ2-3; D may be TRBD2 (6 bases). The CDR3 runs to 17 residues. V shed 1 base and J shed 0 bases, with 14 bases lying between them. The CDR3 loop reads CASSLDTPGLSTDTQYF. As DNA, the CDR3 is TGTGCCAGCAGTTTAGACACGCCGGGACTCAGCACAGATACGCAGTATTTT.

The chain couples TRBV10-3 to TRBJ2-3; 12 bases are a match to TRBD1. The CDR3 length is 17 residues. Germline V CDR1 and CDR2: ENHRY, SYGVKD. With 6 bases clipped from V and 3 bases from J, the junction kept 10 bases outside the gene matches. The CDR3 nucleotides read TGTGCCATCAGGCTCACGGGACAGGGGGCGACAACAGATACGCAGTATTTT. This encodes CAIRLTGQGATTDTQYF.